A single sample gave rise to the 19 T cell receptor beta chains below, sequenced in a study of blood T cell repertoires in COVID-19. The repertoire was sequenced with immunoSEQ multiplex PCR; TCRdb's copy has only in-frame clones and lacks some. The repertoire holds roughly 190,000 clones, with 88% as singletons. Sequencing was performed on peripheral blood. Every receptor here comes from a human donor in a cohort sampled during active COVID-19.

This chain links TRBV2 with TRBJ2-1; D is unresolved. This CDR3 is built from 12 residues. V shed 10 bases and J shed 7 bases, with 14 bases lying between them. Germline assignment: CDR1 SNHLY and CDR2 FYNNEI. The CDR3 nucleotides are TGTGCCACGGCTCCGACCGGGAATGAGCAGTTCTTC. Protein product: CATAPTGNEQFF.

This clone was detected only once. The chain combines TRBV3-1 (or the pseudogene TRBV3-2) with TRBJ2-1; 10 bases are shared with TRBD2. Germline values: CDR1 LGHDT, CDR2 YNNKEL (reference sequence). The ends lost 5 bases at V and 2 bases at J; junction bases unmatched: 3. The CDR3 extends over 15 amino acids. The CDR3 spells CASSASGGPYNEQFF. The DNA for the CDR3 is TGTGCCAGCAGCGCTAGCGGGGGTCCCTACAATGAGCAGTTCTTC.

This clone was observed a few times. This chain joins TRBV4-1 and TRBJ2-7; possible D gene TRBD1, 5 bases. V lost 1 base, J lost 3 bases, and 13 bases lay in between. The germline V gene encodes CDR1 MGHRA and CDR2 YSYEKL. This CDR3 region has 15 residues. The CDR3 nucleotides read TGCGCCAGCAGCCAAGGACAGCGACCCCTCTACGAGCAGTACTTC. This encodes CASSQGQRPLYEQYF.

The chain links TRBV11-2 to TRBJ2-1; no clear D. The CDR3 runs 14 residues. V lost 0 bases to trimming and J lost 9 bases, with 12 bases between them. Germline assignment: CDR1 SGHAT and CDR2 FQNNGV. CDR3 loop: CASSLDRRNSEQFF. In DNA form, the CDR3 reads TGTGCCAGCAGCTTAGATCGCAGGAACAGTGAGCAGTTCTTC.

This rearrangement joins TRBV7-2 to TRBJ1-2; 9 bases map to TRBD1. The V gene end was trimmed by 0 bases and the J gene end by 7 bases; junction bases not matched to a gene: 6. Germline values: CDR1 SGHTA, CDR2 FQGNSA. The CDR3 has 15 amino acids. This CDR3 is CASSLAPGQGFGYTF. The CDR3 region has the DNA TGTGCCAGCAGCTTAGCCCCGGGACAGGGTTTTGGCTACACCTTC.

This clone was seen once. The chain couples TRBV5-6 to TRBJ2-1, with TRBD2 matching 12 bases. The CDR3 runs 16 residues. The V gene end was trimmed by 2 bases and the J gene end by 4 bases; junction bases not matched to a gene: 4. The germline V gene has CDR1 SGHDT and CDR2 YYEEEE. The CDR3 bases are TGTGCCAGCAGCTTCACTAGCGGGGGGTTATACAATGAGCAGTTCTTC. Translating gives CASSFTSGGLYNEQFF.

This rearrangement joins TRBV30 to TRBJ2-3, with 9 bases lining up with TRBD2. With V trimmed by 8 bases and J by 3 bases, 6 bases remained unmatched. The CDR3 consists of 13 residues. From germline, CDR1 is GTSNPN and CDR2 SVGIG (reference sequence). The CDR3 DNA reads TGTGCCGGCTTAGCGGGAGTGACAGATACGCAGTATTTT. Its protein is CAGLAGVTDTQYF.

V usage is TRBV3-1 (or the pseudogene TRBV3-2) and J usage is TRBJ1-6; D not certain. V was clipped by 1 base and J by 7 bases, with 5 bases between them. The CDR3 has 13 residues. The germline V gene encodes CDR1 LGHDT and CDR2 YNNKEL (reference sequence). The CDR3 region is CASSQGRNSPLHF. Here the CDR3 DNA reads TGTGCCAGCAGCCAAGGCAGAAATTCACCCCTCCACTTT.

The V gene is TRBV5-6, the J gene TRBJ1-3, with unresolved D. Trimming shortened V by 2 bases and J by 0 bases, and 6 bases separated the two germline ends. Per the germline V gene, CDR1 is SGHDT and CDR2 is YYEEEE. The CDR3 contains 14 residues. CDR3 sequence: CASSFGNSGNTIYF. CDR3 in DNA: TGTGCCAGCAGCTTCGGTAACTCTGGAAACACCATATATTTT.

The V and J genes are TRBV6-5 and TRBJ2-1; weak D call: TRBD2 (6 bases). Trimming stripped 6 bases from V and 2 bases from J, with 14 bases between. This CDR3 comprises 15 residues. The germline gives CDR1 MNHEY, CDR2 SVGAGI. The CDR3 bases are TGTGCCAGCAGGTCGGAGGGAAGGACCTACAATGAGCAGTTCTTC. This translates into CASRSEGRTYNEQFF.

This rearrangement joins TRBV30 to TRBJ1-3, with a tentative D call TRBD1 (6 bases). V was clipped by 0 bases and J by 2 bases, with 11 bases between them. The CDR3 totals 15 residues. Per the germline V gene, CDR1 is GTSNPN and CDR2 is SVGIG (reference sequence). For the CDR3, the DNA is TGTGCCTGGAGTGTAGGGGGGGAAACTGGAAACACCATATATTTT. Its translation is CAWSVGGETGNTIYF.

A single count supports this clone. V gene TRBV6-5 combines with J gene TRBJ2-1; 15 nucleotides agree with TRBD2. The CDR3 has 14 residues. CDR1 and CDR2 (germline): MNHEY, SVGAGI. Trimming at V came to 7 bases and at J to 10 bases, leaving 5 bases not matched to a gene. CDR3 loop: CASIGTSGRLEQFF. As DNA, the CDR3 is TGTGCCAGCATCGGGACTAGCGGGAGGCTGGAGCAGTTCTTC.

The chain carries TRBV7-8 and TRBJ2-7; 7 positions match TRBD2. CDR1 and CDR2 (germline): SGHVS, FQNEAQ. This CDR3 region has 16 residues. With 1 base clipped from V and 0 bases from J, the junction kept 6 bases outside the gene matches. The CDR3 DNA reads TGTGCCAGCAGCTTAGGGCGCGGGAGTTTCTCCTACGAGCAGTACTTC. It encodes CASSLGRGSFSYEQYF.

The CDR3 protein is CAIRGTSGAAGTQYF. CDR3 DNA: TGTGCCATCAGGGGGACTAGCGGGGCCGCGGGGACGCAGTATTTT. V gene TRBV10-3 combines with J gene TRBJ2-3, with TRBD2 matching 13 bases. The germline V gene encodes CDR1 ENHRY and CDR2 SYGVKD. This CDR3 has 15 residues. V lost 6 bases, J lost 9 bases, and 9 bases stayed unmatched.

This chain uses TRBV24-1 with TRBJ2-1, with TRBD2 matching 9 bases. Trimming cost V 6 bases and J 4 bases; bases outside gene matches: 6. The germline V gene has CDR1 KGHDR and CDR2 SFDVKD. The CDR3 runs 15 residues. The CDR3 DNA reads as TGTGCCACCAGTAGGGCTAGCGGGACGTACAATGAGCAGTTCTTC. Amino acids: CATSRASGTYNEQFF.

This sequence joins TRBV6-5 and TRBJ1-1; 7 bases map to TRBD1. The junction had 12 bases not matched to a gene; V was cut back by 7 bases and J by 10 bases. From germline, CDR1 is MNHEY and CDR2 SVGAGI. This CDR3 comprises 13 residues. CDR3: CASTTGTDPGAFF. CDR3 nucleotide sequence: TGTGCCAGCACCACCGGGACAGATCCTGGAGCTTTCTTT.

Of note for this clone: Additional DNA sequences in this sample encode the identical CDR3. The chain has TRBV9 and TRBJ1-3; 7 positions match TRBD1. The CDR3 totals 15 residues. V lost 0 bases to trimming and J lost 2 bases; unmatched junction nucleotides: 2. Germline-derived CDR1 and CDR2 are SGDLS and YYNGEE. CDR3 region: CASSVAQGAGNTIYF. CDR3 DNA sequence: TGTGCCAGCAGCGTAGCTCAGGGGGCTGGAAACACCATATATTTT.

V and J are TRBV11-2 and TRBJ2-7; TRBD2 matches at 10 bases. CDR3 length: 18 amino acids. The ends lost 1 base at V and 6 bases at J; junction bases unmatched: 15. Germline V lookup: CDR1 SGHAT, CDR2 FQNNGV. CDR3 nucleotides: TGTGCCAGCAGCTTAGTTTTTTGGAGCGGGGGGGCGGGCCGCGAGCAGTACTTC. Protein product: CASSLVFWSGGAGREQYF.

This sequence joins TRBV28 and TRBJ2-5; weak D call: TRBD1 (6 bases). The germline CDR1 and CDR2 sequences are MDHEN and SYDVKM. The CDR3 has 13 residues. The ends were cut back, 7 bases at V and 0 bases at J, with 9 bases in the middle. The CDR3: CASTGQNQETQYF. The DNA of the CDR3 is TGTGCCAGCACTGGACAGAACCAAGAGACCCAGTACTTC.